This TCR beta chain was captured by sequencing in a study of blood T cell repertoires in COVID-19. Study information: Spain, Italy and the United States supplied samples that represented acute and convalescent COVID-19.

This clone has just a few counts. TCRdb's copy holds only in-frame clones and misses some; the assay was immunoSEQ multiplex PCR. Of a few hundred thousand clones in the sample, more than 80% were seen once. This study enrolled people aged 18 to 89 from roughly 24 US geographic areas. Recovered status in Cohort 3 required two negative PCRs, clearance, or symptom resolution. The trim removed 7 bases at V and 5 bases at J, leaving 6 bases unmatched. The CDR3 is made up of 13 amino acids. This TCR derives from a man aged 35-49 years who had recovered from COVID-19. The J gene is TRBJ2-5, the V gene TRBV12-3 or TRBV12-4; TRBD1 matches at 8 bases. Sequencing input: PBMCs or T cells enriched from blood (not recorded which). The CDR3 sequence: CASNGDRRETQYF. The CDR3 bases are TGTGCCAGCAACGGGGACAGGAGGGAGACCCAGTACTTC.